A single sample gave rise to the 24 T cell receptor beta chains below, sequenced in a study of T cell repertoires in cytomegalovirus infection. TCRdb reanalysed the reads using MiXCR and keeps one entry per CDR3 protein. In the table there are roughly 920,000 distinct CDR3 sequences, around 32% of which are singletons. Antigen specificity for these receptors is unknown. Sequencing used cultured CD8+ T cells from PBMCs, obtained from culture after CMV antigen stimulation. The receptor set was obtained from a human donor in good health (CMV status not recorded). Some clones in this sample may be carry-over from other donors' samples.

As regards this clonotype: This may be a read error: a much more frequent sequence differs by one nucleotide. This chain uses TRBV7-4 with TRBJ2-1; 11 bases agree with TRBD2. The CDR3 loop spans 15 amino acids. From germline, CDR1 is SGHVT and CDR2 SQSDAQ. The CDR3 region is CASSRSGGAYNEQLF. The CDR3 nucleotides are TGTGCCAGCAGCCGTAGCGGGGGGGCCTACAATGAGCAGCTCTTC.

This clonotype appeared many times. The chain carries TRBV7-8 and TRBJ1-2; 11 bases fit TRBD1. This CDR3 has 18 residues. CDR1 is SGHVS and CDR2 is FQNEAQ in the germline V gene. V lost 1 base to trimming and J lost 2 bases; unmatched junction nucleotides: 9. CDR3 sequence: CASSLERTGGRPNYGYTF. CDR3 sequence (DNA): TGTGCCAGCAGCTTAGAACGGACAGGGGGCCGCCCAAACTATGGCTACACCTTC.

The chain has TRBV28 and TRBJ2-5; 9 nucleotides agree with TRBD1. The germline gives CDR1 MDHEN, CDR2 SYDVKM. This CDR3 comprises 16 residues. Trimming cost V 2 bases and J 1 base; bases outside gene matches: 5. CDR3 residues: CASSLRTGEGQETQYF. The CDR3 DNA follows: TGTGCCAGCAGTTTAAGGACAGGGGAGGGCCAAGAGACCCAGTACTTC.

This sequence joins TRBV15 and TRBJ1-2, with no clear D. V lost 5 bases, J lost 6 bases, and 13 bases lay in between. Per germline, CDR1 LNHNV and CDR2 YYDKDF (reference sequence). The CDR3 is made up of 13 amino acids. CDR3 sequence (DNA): TGTGCCACCAGCTCCCCCGGAATGGATGGCTACACCTTC. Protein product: CATSSPGMDGYTF.

The CDR3 is CASSPRDSYYNEQFF. CDR3 nucleotide sequence: TGTGCCAGCAGTCCCCGGGACAGCTACTACAATGAGCAGTTCTTC. The J gene is TRBJ2-1, the V gene TRBV2; 7 nucleotides line up with TRBD1. The CDR3 consists of 15 residues. Per germline, CDR1 SNHLY and CDR2 FYNNEI. J was trimmed by 3 bases and V by 5 bases; bases with no gene match: 7. Using reference TRBV2 and TRBJ2-1 for the parts outside the CDR3, the full variable domain is EPEVTQTPSHQVTQMGQEVILRCVPISNHLYFYWYRQILGQKVEFLVSFYNNEISEKSEIFDDQFSVERPDGSNFTLKIRSTKLEDSAMYFCASSPRDSYYNEQFFGPGTRLTVL.

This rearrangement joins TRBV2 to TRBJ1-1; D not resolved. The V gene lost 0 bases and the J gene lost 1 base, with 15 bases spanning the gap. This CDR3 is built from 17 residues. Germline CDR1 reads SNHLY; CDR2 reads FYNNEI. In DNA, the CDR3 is TGTGCCAGCAGTGAAGCGCTATGGTCCGGAGCGAACACTGAAGCTTTCTTT. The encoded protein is CASSEALWSGANTEAFF.

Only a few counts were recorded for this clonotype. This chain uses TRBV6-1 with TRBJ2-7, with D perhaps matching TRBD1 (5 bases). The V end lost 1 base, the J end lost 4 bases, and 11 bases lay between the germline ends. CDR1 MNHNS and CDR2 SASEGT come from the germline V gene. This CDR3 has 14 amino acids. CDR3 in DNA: TGTGCCAGCAGTGAAGGCAGGGTGTTGTACGAGCAGTACGTC. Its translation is CASSEGRVLYEQYV.

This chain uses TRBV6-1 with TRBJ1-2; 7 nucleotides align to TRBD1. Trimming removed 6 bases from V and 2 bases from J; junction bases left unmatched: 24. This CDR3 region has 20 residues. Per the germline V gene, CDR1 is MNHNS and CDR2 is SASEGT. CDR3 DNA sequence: TGTGCCAGCAGACTTGGACAGGTCATTCTCCCTGAAGTCCACAACTATGGCTACACCTTC. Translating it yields CASRLGQVILPEVHNYGYTF.

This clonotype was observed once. CDR3: CASTGGQGGNIQYF. DNA of the CDR3: TGTGCCAGCACCGGAGGACAGGGAGGAAACATTCAGTACTTC. The chain is built from TRBV5-4 and TRBJ2-4, with 8 bases that match TRBD1. V dropped 6 bases and J dropped 6; count of bases not matched to a gene: 8. The CDR3 runs to 14 residues. Germline V gene lookup returns CDR1 SGHNT and CDR2 YYREEE (reference sequence).

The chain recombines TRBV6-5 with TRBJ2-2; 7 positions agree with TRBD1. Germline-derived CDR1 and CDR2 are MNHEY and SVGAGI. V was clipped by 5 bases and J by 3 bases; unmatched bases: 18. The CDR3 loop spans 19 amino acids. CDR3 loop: CASSVVGQAYSWDTGELFF. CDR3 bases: TGTGCCAGCAGTGTCGTAGGACAGGCCTATTCTTGGGACACCGGGGAGCTGTTTTTT.

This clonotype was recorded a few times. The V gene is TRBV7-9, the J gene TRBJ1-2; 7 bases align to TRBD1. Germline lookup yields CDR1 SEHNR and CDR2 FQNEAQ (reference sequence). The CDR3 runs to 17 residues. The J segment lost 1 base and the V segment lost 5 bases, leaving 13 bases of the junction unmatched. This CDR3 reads CASSGTGYQGVNYGYTF. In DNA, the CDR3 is TGTGCCAGCAGCGGTACCGGTTACCAGGGGGTTAACTATGGCTACACCTTC.

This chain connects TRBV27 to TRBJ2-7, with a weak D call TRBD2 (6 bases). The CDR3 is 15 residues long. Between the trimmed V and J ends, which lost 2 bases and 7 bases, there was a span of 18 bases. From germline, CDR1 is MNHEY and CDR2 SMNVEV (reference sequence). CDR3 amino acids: CASSLPGPGVGEQYF. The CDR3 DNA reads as TGTGCCAGCAGTTTACCGGGACCGGGAGTCGGTGAGCAGTACTTC.

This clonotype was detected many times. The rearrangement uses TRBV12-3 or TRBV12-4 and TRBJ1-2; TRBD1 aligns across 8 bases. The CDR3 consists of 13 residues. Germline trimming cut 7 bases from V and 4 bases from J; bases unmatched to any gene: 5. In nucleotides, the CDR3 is TGTGCCAGCAACCGGGACAGGCTCTATGGCTACACCTTC. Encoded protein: CASNRDRLYGYTF.

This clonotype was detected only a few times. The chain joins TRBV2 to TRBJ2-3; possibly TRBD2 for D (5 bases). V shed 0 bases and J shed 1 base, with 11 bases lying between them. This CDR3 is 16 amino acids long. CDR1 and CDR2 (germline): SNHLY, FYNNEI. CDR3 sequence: CASSEALARGTDTQYF. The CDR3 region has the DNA TGTGCCAGCAGTGAAGCGCTTGCGCGGGGCACAGATACGCAGTATTTT.

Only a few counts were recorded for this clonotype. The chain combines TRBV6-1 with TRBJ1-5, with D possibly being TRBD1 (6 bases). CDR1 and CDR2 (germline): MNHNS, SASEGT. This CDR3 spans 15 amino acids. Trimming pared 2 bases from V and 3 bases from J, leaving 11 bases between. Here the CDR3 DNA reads TGTGCCAGCAGTGAAAACAGGGCCCTCAATCAGCCCCAGCATTTT. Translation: CASSENRALNQPQHF.

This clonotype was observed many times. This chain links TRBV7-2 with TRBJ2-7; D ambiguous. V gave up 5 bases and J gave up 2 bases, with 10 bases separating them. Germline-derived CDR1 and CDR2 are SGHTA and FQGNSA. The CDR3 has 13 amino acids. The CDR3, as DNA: TGTGCCAGCAGCATATCTAGGACCTACGAGCAGTACGTC. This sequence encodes CASSISRTYEQYV.

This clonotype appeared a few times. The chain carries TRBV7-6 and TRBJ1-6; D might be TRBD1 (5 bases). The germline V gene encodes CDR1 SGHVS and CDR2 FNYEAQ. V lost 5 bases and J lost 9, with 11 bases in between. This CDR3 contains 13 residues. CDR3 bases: TGTGCCAGCAGCAAGGGGCAGACTTCACCCCTCCACTTT. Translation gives CASSKGQTSPLHF.

The CDR3 nucleotides are TGTGCCAGCAGTACATGGACGGTAAAAGAGACCCAGTACTTC. Amino acids: CASSTWTVKETQYF. The J gene is TRBJ2-5, the V gene TRBV6-5; D is uncertain. Trimming stripped 5 bases from V and 3 bases from J, with 13 bases between. Germline lookup yields CDR1 MNHEY and CDR2 SVGAGI. The length of the CDR3 is 14 residues.

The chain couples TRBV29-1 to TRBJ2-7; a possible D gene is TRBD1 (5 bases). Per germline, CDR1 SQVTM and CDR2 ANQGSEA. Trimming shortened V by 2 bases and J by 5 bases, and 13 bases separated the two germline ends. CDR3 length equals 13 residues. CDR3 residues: CSVEIWTSDEQYF. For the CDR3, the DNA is TGCAGCGTTGAAATCTGGACATCCGACGAGCAGTACTTC.

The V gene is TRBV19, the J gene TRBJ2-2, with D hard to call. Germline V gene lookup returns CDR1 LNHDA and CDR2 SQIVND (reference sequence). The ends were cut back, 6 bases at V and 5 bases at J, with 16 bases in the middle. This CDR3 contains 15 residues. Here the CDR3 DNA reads TGTGCCAGTAGATCGGCCTTATCCCTTACCGGGGAGCTGTTTTTT. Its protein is CASRSALSLTGELFF.

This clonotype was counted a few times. In DNA form, the CDR3 reads TGCAGTGCTGAAGACCGGGACAGGGTACTAGGGACGGAGCAGTACTTC. This gives the protein CSAEDRDRVLGTEQYF. The chain is built from TRBV20-1 and TRBJ2-7; 9 bases line up with TRBD1. The J segment lost 7 bases and the V segment lost 5 bases, leaving 18 bases of the junction unmatched. CDR1 and CDR2 (germline): DFQATT, SNEGSKA (reference sequence). The CDR3 loop spans 16 amino acids.

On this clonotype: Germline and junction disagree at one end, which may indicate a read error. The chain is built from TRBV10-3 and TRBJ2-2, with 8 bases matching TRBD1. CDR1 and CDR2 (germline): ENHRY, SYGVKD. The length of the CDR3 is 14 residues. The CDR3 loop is CTIRDRGNTGELFF. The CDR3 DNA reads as TGTACCATCAGAGACAGGGGGAACACCGGGGAGCTGTTTTTT.

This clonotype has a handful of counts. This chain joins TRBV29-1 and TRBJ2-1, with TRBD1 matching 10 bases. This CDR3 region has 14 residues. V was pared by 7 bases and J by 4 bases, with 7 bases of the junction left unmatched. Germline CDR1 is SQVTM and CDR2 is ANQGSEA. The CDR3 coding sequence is TGCAGCGGGGGACAGGGGAGCGGTTACAATGAGCAGTTCTTC. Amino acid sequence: CSGGQGSGYNEQFF.

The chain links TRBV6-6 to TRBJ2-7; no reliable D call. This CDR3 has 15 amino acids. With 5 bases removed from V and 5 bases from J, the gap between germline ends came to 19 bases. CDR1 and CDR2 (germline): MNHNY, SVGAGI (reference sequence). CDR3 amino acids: CASSDGRSRVDEQYF. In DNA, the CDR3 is TGTGCCAGCAGTGACGGGCGGAGTCGGGTAGACGAGCAGTACTTC.